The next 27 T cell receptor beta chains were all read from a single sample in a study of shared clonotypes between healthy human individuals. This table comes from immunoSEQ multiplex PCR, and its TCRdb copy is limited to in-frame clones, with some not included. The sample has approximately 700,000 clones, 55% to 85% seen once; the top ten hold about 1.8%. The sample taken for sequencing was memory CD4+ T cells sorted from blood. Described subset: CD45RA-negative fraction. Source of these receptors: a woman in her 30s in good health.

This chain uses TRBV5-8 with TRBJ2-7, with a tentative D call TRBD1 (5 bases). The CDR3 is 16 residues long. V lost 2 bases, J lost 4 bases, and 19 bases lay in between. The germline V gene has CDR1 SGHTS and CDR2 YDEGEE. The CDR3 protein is CASSFRLGRFPYEQYF. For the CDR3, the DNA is TGTGCCAGCAGCTTTCGGCTGGGGCGTTTTCCTTACGAGCAGTACTTC. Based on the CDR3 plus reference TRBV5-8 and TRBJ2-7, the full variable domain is EAGVTQSPTHLIKTRGQQATLRCSPISGHTSVYWYQQALGLGLQFLLWYDEGEERNRGNFPPRFSGRQFPNYSSELNVNALELEDSALYLCASSFRLGRFPYEQYFGPGTRLTVT.

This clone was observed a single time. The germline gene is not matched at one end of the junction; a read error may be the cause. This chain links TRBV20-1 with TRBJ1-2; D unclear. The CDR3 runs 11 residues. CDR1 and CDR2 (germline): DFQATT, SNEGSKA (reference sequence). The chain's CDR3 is CSASHDGPAGF. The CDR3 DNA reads TGCAGTGCTAGCCACGACGGGCCAGCCGGATTC.

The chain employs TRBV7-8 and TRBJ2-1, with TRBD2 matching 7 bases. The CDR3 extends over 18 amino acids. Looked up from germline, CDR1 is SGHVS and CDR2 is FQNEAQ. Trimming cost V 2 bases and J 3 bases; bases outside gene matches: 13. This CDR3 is CASSLRPASGRVYNEQFF. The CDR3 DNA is TGTGCCAGCAGCTTACGTCCGGCTAGCGGAAGAGTCTACAATGAGCAGTTCTTC.

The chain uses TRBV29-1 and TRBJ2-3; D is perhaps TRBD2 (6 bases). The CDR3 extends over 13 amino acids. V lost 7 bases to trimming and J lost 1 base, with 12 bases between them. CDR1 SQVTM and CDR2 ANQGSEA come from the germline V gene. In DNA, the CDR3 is TGCAGCGGGGACTTAGTGGGCACAGATACGCAGTATTTT. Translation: CSGDLVGTDTQYF.

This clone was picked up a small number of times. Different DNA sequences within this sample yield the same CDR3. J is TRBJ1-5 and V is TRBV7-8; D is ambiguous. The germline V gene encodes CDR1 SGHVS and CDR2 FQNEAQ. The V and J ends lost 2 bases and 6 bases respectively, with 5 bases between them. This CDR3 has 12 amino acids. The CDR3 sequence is CASSLFSQPQHF. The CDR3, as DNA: TGTGCCAGCAGCTTATTCAGTCAGCCCCAGCATTTT.

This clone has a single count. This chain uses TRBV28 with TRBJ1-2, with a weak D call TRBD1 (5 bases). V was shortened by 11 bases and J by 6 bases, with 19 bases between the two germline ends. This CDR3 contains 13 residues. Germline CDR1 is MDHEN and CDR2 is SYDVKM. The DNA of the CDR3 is TGTGCCGTTGGTAGGGGTATCGAAGATGGCTACACCTTC. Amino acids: CAVGRGIEDGYTF.

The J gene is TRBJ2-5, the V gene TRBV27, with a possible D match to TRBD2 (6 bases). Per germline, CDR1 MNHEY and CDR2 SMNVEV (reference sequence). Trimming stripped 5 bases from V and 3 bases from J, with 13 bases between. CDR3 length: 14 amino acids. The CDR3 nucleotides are TGTGCCAGCAGTCCCCTCGCGGGAAAAGAGACCCAGTACTTC. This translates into CASSPLAGKETQYF.

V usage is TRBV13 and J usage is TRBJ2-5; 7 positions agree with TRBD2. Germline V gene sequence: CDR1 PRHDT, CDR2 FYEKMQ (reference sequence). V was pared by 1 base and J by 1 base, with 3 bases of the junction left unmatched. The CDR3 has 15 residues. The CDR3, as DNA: TGTGCCAGCAGCTTAGTAGCGGGCCTCCAAGAGACCCAGTACTTC. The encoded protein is CASSLVAGLQETQYF.

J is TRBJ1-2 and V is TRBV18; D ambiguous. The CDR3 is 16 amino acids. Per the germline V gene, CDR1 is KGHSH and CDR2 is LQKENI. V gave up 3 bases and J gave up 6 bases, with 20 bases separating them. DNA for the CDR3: TGTGCCAGCTCACCCCTCCCGGCAGACAAGATAAATGGCTACACCTTC. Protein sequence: CASSPLPADKINGYTF.

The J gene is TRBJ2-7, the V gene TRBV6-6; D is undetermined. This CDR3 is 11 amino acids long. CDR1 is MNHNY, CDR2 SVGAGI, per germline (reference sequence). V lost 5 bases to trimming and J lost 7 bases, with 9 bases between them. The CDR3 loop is CASSNKGEQYF. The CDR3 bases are TGTGCCAGCAGTAATAAAGGAGAGCAGTACTTC.

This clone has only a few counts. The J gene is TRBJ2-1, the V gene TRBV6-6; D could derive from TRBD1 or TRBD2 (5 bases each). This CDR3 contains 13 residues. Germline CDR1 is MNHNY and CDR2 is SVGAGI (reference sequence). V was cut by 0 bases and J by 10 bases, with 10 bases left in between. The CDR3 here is CASSYSGVGEQFF. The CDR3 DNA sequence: TGTGCCAGCAGTTACTCGGGGGTAGGCGAGCAGTTCTTC.

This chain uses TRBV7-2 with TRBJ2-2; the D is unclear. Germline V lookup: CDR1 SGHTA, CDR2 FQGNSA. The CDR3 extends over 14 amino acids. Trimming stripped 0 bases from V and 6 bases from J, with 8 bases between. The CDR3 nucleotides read TGTGCCAGCAGCTTAGCGGGTTGGGCCGGGGAGCTGTTTTTT. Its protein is CASSLAGWAGELFF.

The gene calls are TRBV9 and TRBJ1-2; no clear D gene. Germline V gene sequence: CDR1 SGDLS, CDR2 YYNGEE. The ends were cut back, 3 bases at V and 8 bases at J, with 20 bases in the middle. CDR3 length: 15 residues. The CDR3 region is CASSAPGDYIGGYTF. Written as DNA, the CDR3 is TGTGCCAGCAGCGCACCGGGAGATTACATAGGAGGCTACACCTTC.

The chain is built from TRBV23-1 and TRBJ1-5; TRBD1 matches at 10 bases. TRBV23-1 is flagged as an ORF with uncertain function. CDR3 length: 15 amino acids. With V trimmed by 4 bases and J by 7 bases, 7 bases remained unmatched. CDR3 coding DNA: TGCGCCAGCAGTCCCCGGGACAGGGGAGGGCAGCCCCAGCATTTT. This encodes CASSPRDRGGQPQHF.

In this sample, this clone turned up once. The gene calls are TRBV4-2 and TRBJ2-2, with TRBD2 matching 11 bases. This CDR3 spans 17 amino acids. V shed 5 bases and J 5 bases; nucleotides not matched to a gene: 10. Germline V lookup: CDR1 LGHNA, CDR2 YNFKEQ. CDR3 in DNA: TGTGCCAGCAGCAAAGGGGGGACTAGCGGAACGACCGGGGAGCTGTTTTTT. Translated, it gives CASSKGGTSGTTGELFF.

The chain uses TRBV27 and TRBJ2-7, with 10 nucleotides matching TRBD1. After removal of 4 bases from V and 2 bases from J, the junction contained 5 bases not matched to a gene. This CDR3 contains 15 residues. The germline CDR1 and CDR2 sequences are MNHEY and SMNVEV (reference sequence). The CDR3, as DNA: TGTGCCAGCAGTTCAACCGGGACAGGGGCCTACGAGCAGTACTTC. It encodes CASSSTGTGAYEQYF.

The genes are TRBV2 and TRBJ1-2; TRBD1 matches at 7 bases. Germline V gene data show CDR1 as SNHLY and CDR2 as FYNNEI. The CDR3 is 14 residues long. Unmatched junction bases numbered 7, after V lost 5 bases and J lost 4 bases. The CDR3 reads CASSSEGAAYGYTF. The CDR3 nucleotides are TGTGCCAGCAGTAGTGAGGGGGCAGCCTATGGCTACACCTTC. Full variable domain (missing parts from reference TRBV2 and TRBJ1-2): EPEVTQTPSHQVTQMGQEVILRCVPISNHLYFYWYRQILGQKVEFLVSFYNNEISEKSEIFDDQFSVERPDGSNFTLKIRSTKLEDSAMYFCASSSEGAAYGYTFGSGTRLTVV.

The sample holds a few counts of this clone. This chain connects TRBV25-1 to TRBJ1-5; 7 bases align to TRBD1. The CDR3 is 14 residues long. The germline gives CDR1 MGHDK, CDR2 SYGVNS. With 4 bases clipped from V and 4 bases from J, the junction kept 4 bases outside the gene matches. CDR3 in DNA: TGTGCCAGCAGTGGGACAGGAGGTAATCAGCCCCAGCATTTT. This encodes CASSGTGGNQPQHF.

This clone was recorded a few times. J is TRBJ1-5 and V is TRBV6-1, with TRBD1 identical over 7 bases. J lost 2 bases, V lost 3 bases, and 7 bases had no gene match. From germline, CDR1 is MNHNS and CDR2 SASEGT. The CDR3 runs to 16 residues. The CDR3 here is CASSDKSRGRNQPQHF. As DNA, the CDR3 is TGTGCCAGCAGTGATAAGTCGAGGGGGCGCAATCAGCCCCAGCATTTT.

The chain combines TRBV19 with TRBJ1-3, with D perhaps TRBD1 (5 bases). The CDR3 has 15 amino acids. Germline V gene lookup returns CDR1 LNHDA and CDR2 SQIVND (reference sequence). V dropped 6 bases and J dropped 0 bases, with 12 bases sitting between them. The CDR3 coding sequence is TGTGCCAGTAGCAATGCGGGGGACTCTGGAAACACCATATATTTT. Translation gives CASSNAGDSGNTIYF. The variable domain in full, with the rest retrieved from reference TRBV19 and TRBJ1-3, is DGGITQSPKYLFRKEGQNVTLSCEQNLNHDAMYWYRQDPGQGLRLIYYSQIVNDFQKGDIAEGYSVSREKKESFPLTVTSAQKNPTAFYLCASSNAGDSGNTIYFGEGSWLTVV.

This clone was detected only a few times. CDR3 region: CASSSSPQGNYGYTF. In DNA, the CDR3 is TGTGCCAGCAGTTCCTCCCCCCAGGGGAACTATGGCTACACCTTC. V and J are TRBV28 and TRBJ1-2; a possible D gene is TRBD1 (6 bases). The V gene lost 4 bases and the J gene lost 2 bases, with 14 bases spanning the gap. Per germline, CDR1 MDHEN and CDR2 SYDVKM. CDR3 size: 15 residues.

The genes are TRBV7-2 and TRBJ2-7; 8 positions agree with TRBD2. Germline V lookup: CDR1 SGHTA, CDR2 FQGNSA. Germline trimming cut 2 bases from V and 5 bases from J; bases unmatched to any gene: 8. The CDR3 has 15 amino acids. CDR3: CASSLFISGKDEQYF. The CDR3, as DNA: TGTGCCAGCAGCTTATTTATTAGCGGGAAAGACGAGCAGTACTTC.

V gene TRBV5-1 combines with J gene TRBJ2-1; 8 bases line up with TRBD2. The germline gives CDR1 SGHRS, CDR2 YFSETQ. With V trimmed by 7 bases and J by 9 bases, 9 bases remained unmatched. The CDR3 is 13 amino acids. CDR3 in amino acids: CASRAGVSGEQFF. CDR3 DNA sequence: TGCGCCAGCCGAGCGGGAGTAAGTGGTGAGCAGTTCTTC. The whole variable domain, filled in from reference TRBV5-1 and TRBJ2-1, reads KAGVTQTPRYLIKTRGQQVTLSCSPISGHRSVSWYQQTPGQGLQFLFEYFSETQRNKGNFPGRFSGRQFSNSRSEMNVSTLELGDSALYLCASRAGVSGEQFFGPGTRLTVL.

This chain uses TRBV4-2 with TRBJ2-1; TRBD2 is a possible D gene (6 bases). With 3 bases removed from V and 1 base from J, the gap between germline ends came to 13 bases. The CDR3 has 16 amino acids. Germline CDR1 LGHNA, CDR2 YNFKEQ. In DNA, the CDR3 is TGTGCCAGCAGCCAGCAACGGGACTTATCCTACAATGAGCAGTTCTTC. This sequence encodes CASSQQRDLSYNEQFF.

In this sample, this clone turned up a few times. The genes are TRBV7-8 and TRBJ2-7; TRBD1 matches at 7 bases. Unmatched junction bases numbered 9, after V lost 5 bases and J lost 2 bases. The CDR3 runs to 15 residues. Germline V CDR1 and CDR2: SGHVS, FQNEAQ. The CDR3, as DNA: TGTGCCAGCAGCGAACCGGGACAGAGACCCTACGAGCAGTACTTC. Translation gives CASSEPGQRPYEQYF.

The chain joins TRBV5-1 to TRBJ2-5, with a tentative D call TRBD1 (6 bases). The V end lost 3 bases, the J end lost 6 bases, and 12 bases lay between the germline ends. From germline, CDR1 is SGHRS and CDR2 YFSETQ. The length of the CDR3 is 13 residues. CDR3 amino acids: CASSSQGWQTQYF. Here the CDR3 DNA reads TGCGCCAGCAGCTCCCAGGGGTGGCAGACCCAGTACTTC. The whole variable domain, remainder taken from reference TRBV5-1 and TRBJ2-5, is KAGVTQTPRYLIKTRGQQVTLSCSPISGHRSVSWYQQTPGQGLQFLFEYFSETQRNKGNFPGRFSGRQFSNSRSEMNVSTLELGDSALYLCASSSQGWQTQYFGPGTRLLVL.

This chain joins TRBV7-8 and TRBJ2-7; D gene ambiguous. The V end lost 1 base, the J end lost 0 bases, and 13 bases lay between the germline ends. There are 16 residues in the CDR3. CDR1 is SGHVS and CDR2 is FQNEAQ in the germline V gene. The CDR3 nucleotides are TGTGCCAGCAGCTTAGGAATGGGTGCGAGCTCCTACGAGCAGTACTTC. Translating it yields CASSLGMGASSYEQYF.